The 11 T cell receptor beta chains in this list originate from one sample, sequenced in a study of breast tumors, draining lymph nodes, adjacent tissues. The lymph nodes were axillary draining lymph nodes from breast cancer patients. Each CDR3 protein gets one entry after TCRdb re-called the multiplex PCR reads with MiXCR. The sample lists approximately 300,000 distinct CDR3 sequences; 30% were seen once. The material sequenced was axillary lymph node tissue. Receptors were obtained from a female donor with breast cancer. Some clones in this sample may be carry-over from other donors' samples.

Details on this clonotype: A read error is possible here, since a much larger clone lies one base away. The chain joins TRBV5-6 to TRBJ2-7, with D perhaps matching TRBD1 or TRBD2 (5 bases each). The germline V gene encodes CDR1 SGHDT and CDR2 YYEEEE. This CDR3 has 14 amino acids. Trimming took off 1 base at V and 5 bases at J, with 13 bases between the two ends. The CDR3 sequence is CASSLTGTGNEQYF. CDR3 sequence (DNA): TGTGCCAGCAGCTTGACCGGGACGGGGAACGAGCAGTACTTC.

Ten or more counts support this clonotype. V gene TRBV19 combines with J gene TRBJ2-2, with D unclear. CDR3 length: 15 residues. Germline V gene lookup returns CDR1 LNHDA and CDR2 SQIVND (reference sequence). V gave up 0 bases and J gave up 1 base, with 6 bases separating them. Here the CDR3 DNA reads TGTGCCAGTAGTATAGAGTCGGGGAACACCGGGGAGCTGTTTTTT. It is translated as CASSIESGNTGELFF.

This clonotype was seen a handful of times. Possible read error: a much larger clone is one base away. A read error is likely, as this CDR3 ends without the conserved phenylalanine or tryptophan. The rearrangement joins TRBV7-8 to TRBJ2-7; 7 positions agree with TRBD2. Germline CDR1 is SGHVS and CDR2 is FQNEAQ. With 1 base clipped from V and 2 bases from J, the junction kept 5 bases outside the gene matches. This CDR3 has 15 amino acids. The DNA for the CDR3 is TGTGCCAGCAGCTTAGTGGTCGGGAGGCCCTACGAGCAGTACCTC. Residues: CASSLVVGRPYEQYL.

The V call is TRBV29-1, the J call TRBJ2-2; no clear D. CDR3 size: 10 residues. Germline CDR1 SQVTM, CDR2 ANQGSEA. V was pared by 4 bases and J by 9 bases, with 6 bases between. The CDR3 bases are TGCAGCGTTGGTTTCAGGGAGCTGTTTTTT. Translated: CSVGFRELFF.

Concerning this clonotype: Relative to the germline gene, one junction end is altered; a read error may explain this. V and J are TRBV29-1 and TRBJ1-1; D perhaps matches TRBD1 (5 bases). Germline lookup yields CDR1 SQVTM and CDR2 ANQGSEA. The CDR3 is 12 residues long. The CDR3, as DNA: TGCAGCATTGACCAGGGAAGCACTGAAGCTTTCTTT. It codes for CSIDQGSTEAFF.

To note about this clonotype: This may arise from a read error, as a much more abundant clone is one base away. This chain links TRBV6-5 with TRBJ2-2; a possible D gene is TRBD2 (5 bases). Germline-derived CDR1 and CDR2 are MNHEY and SVGAGI. This CDR3 region has 16 residues. V lost 5 bases, J lost 5 bases, and 18 bases lay in between. The CDR3 DNA reads TGTGCCAGCAGTCACCGGGGAGCGCAGAGGACCGGGGAGCTGTTTTTT. This sequence encodes CASSHRGAQRTGELFF.

Ten or more counts support this clonotype. The rearrangement joins TRBV29-1 to TRBJ1-2; TRBD1 might be the D (5 bases). With 7 bases removed from V and 5 bases from J, the gap between germline ends came to 20 bases. CDR3 size: 14 residues. Germline CDR1 reads SQVTM; CDR2 reads ANQGSEA. CDR3 sequence (DNA): TGCAGCGCCCGAATGGGGGGAAGGTCGTATGGCTACACCTTC. Translating gives CSARMGGRSYGYTF. Drawing the rest from reference TRBV29-1 and TRBJ1-2, the complete variable domain is SAVISQKPSRDICQRGTSLTIQCQVDSQVTMMFWYRQQPGQSLTLIATANQGSEATYESGFVIDKFPISRPNLTFSTLTVSNMSPEDSSIYLCSARMGGRSYGYTFGSGTRLTVV.

This clonotype was observed many times. The rearrangement links TRBV24-1 to TRBJ2-1, with TRBD1 matching over 7 bases. The CDR3 is 15 residues long. Germline trimming cut 5 bases from V and 0 bases from J; bases unmatched to any gene: 3. Germline V lookup: CDR1 KGHDR, CDR2 SFDVKD. The CDR3 is CATSVRDSSYNEQFF. CDR3 bases: TGTGCCACCAGTGTCCGGGACAGCTCCTACAATGAGCAGTTCTTC.

This clonotype was seen a handful of times. A clone one base away is much larger, so this may be a read error. The chain uses TRBV20-1 and TRBJ2-3; tentative D call: TRBD1 (5 bases). CDR3 length equals 14 residues. From germline, CDR1 is DFQATT and CDR2 SNEGSKA (reference sequence). The CDR3 coding sequence is TGCAGTGCTAGTGAGAGTTGGGGCACAGCTACGCAGTATTTT. Translated, it gives CSASESWGTATQYF.

This clonotype has ten or more counts. V usage is TRBV5-8 and J usage is TRBJ1-2, with D hard to call. V lost 4 bases, J lost 5 bases, and 21 bases lay in between. CDR1 and CDR2 from the germline V gene are SGHTS and YDEGEE. This CDR3 region has 16 residues. CDR3 region: CASSTRESPSGYGYTF. The CDR3 coding sequence is TGTGCCAGCAGCACACGGGAGAGCCCCTCGGGGTATGGCTACACCTTC.

This rearrangement joins TRBV6-2 or TRBV6-3 to TRBJ2-1, with unresolved D. The ends were cut back, 4 bases at V and 4 bases at J, with 8 bases in the middle. From germline, CDR1 is MNHEY and CDR2 SVGEGT. CDR3 length: 13 amino acids. The CDR3 here is CASSWARYNEQFF. The CDR3 DNA is TGTGCCAGCAGTTGGGCTAGATACAATGAGCAGTTCTTC.